These 29 T cell receptor beta chains share one sample of origin, sequenced in a study of blood T cell repertoires in COVID-19. Sequencing used immunoSEQ multiplex PCR; TCRdb keeps in-frame clones, though not all of them. The table includes over 65,000 clones, about 80% detected once. Sequences were obtained from peripheral blood. The receptors come from a woman in her thirties or forties with active or convalescent COVID-19.

This chain links TRBV7-2 with TRBJ2-2; 11 bases are a match to TRBD2. CDR1 is SGHTA and CDR2 is FQGNSA in the germline V gene. This CDR3 has 16 amino acids. The J segment lost 3 bases and the V segment lost 2 bases, leaving 2 bases of the junction unmatched. In DNA, the CDR3 is TGTGCCAGCAGCTTAACTAGCGGGAGTTACACCGGGGAGCTGTTTTTT. It codes for CASSLTSGSYTGELFF.

The genes are TRBV3-1 (or the pseudogene TRBV3-2) and TRBJ2-2; 8 positions agree with TRBD1. CDR1 and CDR2 from the germline V gene are LGHDT and YNNKEL (reference sequence). Unmatched junction bases numbered 4, after V lost 6 bases and J lost 4 bases. The CDR3 runs 14 residues. The CDR3 sequence: CASRGQGGTGELFF. The CDR3 DNA sequence: TGTGCCAGCAGAGGACAGGGCGGCACCGGGGAGCTGTTTTTT.

The J gene is TRBJ2-1, the V gene TRBV7-3, with D hard to call. There are 14 residues in the CDR3. V gave up 1 base and J gave up 4 bases, with 8 bases separating them. Germline CDR1 SGHTA, CDR2 FQGTGA. The chain's CDR3 is CASSLSGEYNEQFF. The CDR3 coding sequence is TGTGCCAGCAGCTTAAGCGGTGAATACAATGAGCAGTTCTTC.

This clone was detected only once. This sequence joins TRBV7-6 and TRBJ1-2; 7 bases map to TRBD1. CDR1 and CDR2 (germline): SGHVS, FNYEAQ. CDR3 length: 16 residues. J lost 7 bases, V lost 5 bases, and 16 bases had no gene match. The CDR3: CASSPEGTARQGGYTF. The CDR3 DNA sequence: TGTGCCAGCAGCCCAGAGGGGACAGCCCGGCAGGGTGGCTACACCTTC. The entire variable domain, with the rest obtained from reference TRBV7-6 and TRBJ1-2, is as follows: GAGVSQSPRYKVTKRGQDVALRCDPISGHVSLYWYRQALGQGPEFLTYFNYEAQQDKSGLPNDRFSAERPEGSISTLTIQRTEQRDSAMYRCASSPEGTARQGGYTFGSGTRLTVV.

This chain connects TRBV6-2 or TRBV6-3 to TRBJ2-1; a possible D gene is TRBD2 (5 bases). V was trimmed by 2 bases and J by 0 bases, leaving 11 bases between them. The germline V gene encodes CDR1 MNHEY and CDR2 SVGEGT. This CDR3 is 16 amino acids long. The DNA of the CDR3 is TGTGCCAGCAGTTACGCGGGTGGGAGCTCCTACAATGAGCAGTTCTTC. This gives the protein CASSYAGGSSYNEQFF.

This rearrangement joins TRBV15 to TRBJ1-2, with D perhaps TRBD1 (5 bases). V dropped 0 bases and J dropped 4 bases, with 12 bases sitting between them. CDR3 length: 15 amino acids. Germline V gene sequence: CDR1 LNHNV, CDR2 YYDKDF (reference sequence). The CDR3 DNA reads as TGTGCCACCAGCAGAGATTACCAGGGAATCTATGGCTACACCTTC. As protein: CATSRDYQGIYGYTF.

This rearrangement joins TRBV5-4 to TRBJ2-2, with 11 bases fitting TRBD2. V lost 4 bases to trimming and J lost 7 bases; unmatched junction nucleotides: 6. Germline CDR1 and CDR2: SGHNT and YYREEE (reference sequence). The CDR3 has 15 amino acids. The CDR3 DNA sequence: TGTGCCAGCAGCAGTAGCGGGAGGGCGGACGGGGAGCTGTTTTTT. It translates to CASSSSGRADGELFF.

J is TRBJ2-7 and V is TRBV10-3, with D tentatively TRBD2 (5 bases). The CDR3 runs to 12 residues. V was pared by 0 bases and J by 7 bases, with 7 bases between. Germline assignment: CDR1 ENHRY and CDR2 SYGVKD. The CDR3 sequence: CAISESRVEQYF. CDR3 DNA: TGTGCCATCAGTGAGTCGAGGGTTGAGCAGTACTTC.

The gene calls are TRBV3-1 (or the pseudogene TRBV3-2) and TRBJ2-3; TRBD2 matches at 8 bases. Trimming took 0 bases from V and 0 from J; bases not matched to a gene: 11. CDR3 length: 19 amino acids. CDR1 is LGHDT and CDR2 is YNNKEL in the germline V gene (reference sequence). CDR3 in DNA: TGTGCCAGCAGCCAAGAGATTTGGGATAGCGGGGACAGCACAGATACGCAGTATTTT. Its protein is CASSQEIWDSGDSTDTQYF.

The V gene is TRBV10-3, the J gene TRBJ1-4; 9 nucleotides align to TRBD1. The trim removed 2 bases at V and 0 bases at J, leaving 7 bases unmatched. Germline V gives CDR1 ENHRY, CDR2 SYGVKD. The CDR3 extends over 18 amino acids. DNA of the CDR3: TGTGCCATCAGTGAGATCCCGGGACAGGGAGCAACTAATGAAAAACTGTTTTTT. It encodes CAISEIPGQGATNEKLFF.

The rearrangement uses TRBV30 and TRBJ1-6; 11 nucleotides line up with TRBD1. J was trimmed by 8 bases and V by 8 bases; bases with no gene match: 5. CDR3 length: 13 amino acids. Germline V lookup: CDR1 GTSNPN, CDR2 SVGIG (reference sequence). The CDR3 region is CARQGQGDSPLHF. The CDR3 coding sequence is TGTGCCCGCCAGGGACAGGGGGATTCACCCCTCCACTTT.

J is TRBJ1-1 and V is TRBV5-4, with TRBD1 matching 10 bases. The germline V gene encodes CDR1 SGHNT and CDR2 YYREEE (reference sequence). The CDR3 has 16 amino acids. V was pared by 4 bases and J by 0 bases, with 6 bases of the junction left unmatched. In DNA form, the CDR3 reads TGTGCCAGCAGCAGACTGACAGGGGGCTTGAACACTGAAGCTTTCTTT. Translating gives CASSRLTGGLNTEAFF.

In nucleotides, the CDR3 is TGTGCCAGCAGCCAAGTGGACCAGACAGGTAAGAACACTGAAGCTTTCTTT. Protein product: CASSQVDQTGKNTEAFF. V gene TRBV3-1 (or the pseudogene TRBV3-2) combines with J gene TRBJ1-1; D perhaps matches TRBD1 (6 bases). The CDR3 runs 17 residues. The germline CDR1 and CDR2 sequences are LGHDT and YNNKEL (reference sequence). Between the trimmed V and J ends, which lost 1 base and 1 base, there was a span of 16 bases.

V is TRBV29-1 and J is TRBJ2-2; D is unresolved. The germline V and J ends were trimmed by 5 bases and 0 bases, with 7 bases remaining between them. The V gene's germline CDR1 is SQVTM and CDR2 ANQGSEA. The CDR3 is 13 residues long. The CDR3 DNA reads as TGCAGCGTTAGCGTCACGAACACCGGGGAGCTGTTTTTT. The encoded protein is CSVSVTNTGELFF.

This clone was picked up one time. The chain is built from TRBV7-8 and TRBJ1-3, with D possibly being TRBD1 (5 bases). CDR1 is SGHVS, CDR2 FQNEAQ, per germline. Trimming pared 3 bases from V and 3 bases from J, leaving 9 bases between. The CDR3 consists of 14 residues. The CDR3: CASSLQGFGNTIYF. The CDR3 DNA is TGTGCCAGCAGCTTGCAGGGTTTTGGAAACACCATATATTTT. Full variable domain (missing parts from reference TRBV7-8 and TRBJ1-3): GAGVSQSPRYKVAKRGQDVALRCDPISGHVSLFWYQQALGQGPEFLTYFQNEAQLDKSGLPSDRFFAERPEGSVSTLKIQRTQQEDSAVYLCASSLQGFGNTIYFGEGSWLTVV.

The chain carries TRBV7-2 and TRBJ2-3; D unresolved. From germline, CDR1 is SGHTA and CDR2 FQGNSA. Trimming pared 1 base from V and 2 bases from J, leaving 7 bases between. The CDR3 contains 14 residues. CDR3 coding DNA: TGTGCCAGCAGCTTAGGTCTAAACACAGATACGCAGTATTTT. It is translated as CASSLGLNTDTQYF. The full variable domain, with the rest looked up from reference TRBV7-2 and TRBJ2-3, is GAGVSQSPSNKVTEKGKDVELRCDPISGHTALYWYRQSLGQGLEFLIYFQGNSAPDKSGLPSDRFSAERTGGSVSTLTIQRTQQEDSAVYLCASSLGLNTDTQYFGPGTRLTVL.

The chain couples TRBV24-1 to TRBJ2-1; tentative D call: TRBD2 (5 bases). Germline CDR1 and CDR2: KGHDR and SFDVKD. Trimming cost V 1 base and J 5 bases, with 11 bases left between them. CDR3 length equals 15 residues. The CDR3 loop reads CATSDFGERDNEQFF. The CDR3, as DNA: TGTGCCACCAGTGATTTCGGGGAGAGGGACAATGAGCAGTTCTTC.

This clone has only a few counts. CDR3 DNA: TGTGCCAGCAGCCAAGAGCAGGGAGGCCCGAACACTGAAGCTTTCTTT. Protein: CASSQEQGGPNTEAFF. This chain uses TRBV3-1 (or the pseudogene TRBV3-2) with TRBJ1-1; a weak D match, TRBD1 (5 bases). Germline lookup yields CDR1 LGHDT and CDR2 YNNKEL (reference sequence). This CDR3 has 16 amino acids. Trimming left V 0 bases short and J 1 base short, with 12 bases between.

V gene TRBV7-3 combines with J gene TRBJ2-2, with 7 nucleotides matching TRBD1. The CDR3 extends over 16 amino acids. Germline V gives CDR1 SGHTA, CDR2 FQGTGA. V was clipped by 5 bases and J by 4 bases; unmatched bases: 10. This CDR3 reads CASSGAGGLGTGELFF. The CDR3 DNA is TGTGCCAGCAGCGGCGCAGGGGGTCTCGGCACCGGGGAGCTGTTTTTT.

This clone was seen a few times. V is TRBV4-1 and J is TRBJ1-5; TRBD1 might be the D (6 bases). This CDR3 spans 15 amino acids. Germline assignment: CDR1 MGHRA and CDR2 YSYEKL. V lost 2 bases, J lost 3 bases, and 11 bases lay in between. The CDR3 DNA sequence: TGCGCCAGCAGCCAATACTACAGGGACAATCAGCCCCAGCATTTT. Translated, it gives CASSQYYRDNQPQHF.

The chain recombines TRBV7-2 with TRBJ1-6; D is possibly TRBD1 (5 bases). CDR3 length: 14 residues. Germline CDR1 is SGHTA and CDR2 is FQGNSA. Trimming removed 6 bases at V and 8 bases at J, with 14 bases between. The CDR3 DNA sequence: TGTGCCAGCAGTAGGCCGGGGGGTGATTCACCCCTCCACTTT. Protein product: CASSRPGGDSPLHF.

The chain recombines TRBV7-6 with TRBJ1-1; no firm D call. V was pared by 2 bases and J by 5 bases, with 15 bases between. CDR1 and CDR2 from the germline V gene are SGHVS and FNYEAQ. This CDR3 spans 15 amino acids. The CDR3 region has the DNA TGTGCCAGCAGCTTAATAGGGAGAGAGGGTACTGAAGCTTTCTTT. This gives the protein CASSLIGREGTEAFF.

The chain recombines TRBV6-5 with TRBJ1-5; tentatively, D is TRBD1 (5 bases). The V gene lost 7 bases and the J gene lost 6 bases, with 13 bases spanning the gap. The CDR3 runs to 13 residues. Germline values: CDR1 MNHEY, CDR2 SVGAGI. This CDR3 reads CASNDGGRQPQHF. The CDR3 DNA reads TGTGCCAGCAACGACGGGGGTCGTCAGCCCCAGCATTTT.

This sequence joins TRBV6-4 and TRBJ1-1, with TRBD1 as a possible D gene (5 bases). Deletions cut 4 bases from V and 1 base from J, with 10 bases between. The CDR3 spans 14 residues. Germline-derived CDR1 and CDR2 are MRHNA and SNTAGT. Written as DNA, the CDR3 is TGTGCCAGCAGTGCCCGGGGGGGGAACACTGAAGCTTTCTTT. Its protein product is CASSARGGNTEAFF.

This chain joins TRBV18 and TRBJ1-4; D unclear. Germline CDR1 KGHSH, CDR2 LQKENI. The length of the CDR3 is 14 residues. V lost 6 bases to trimming and J lost 4 bases, with 12 bases between them. The CDR3 is CASSPDKINEKLFF. CDR3 coding DNA: TGTGCCAGCTCCCCTGACAAAATTAATGAAAAACTGTTTTTT.

By sample fraction, this clone is medium-sized. The chain links TRBV9 to TRBJ1-2; no definite D call. Trimming left V 0 bases short and J 3 bases short, with 6 bases between. There are 13 residues in the CDR3. CDR1 is SGDLS and CDR2 is YYNGEE in the germline V gene. CDR3 nucleotides: TGTGCCAGCAGCGTAGGCTATGACTATGGCTACACCTTC. Translating gives CASSVGYDYGYTF.

The V call is TRBV11-2, the J call TRBJ1-6, with a tentative D call TRBD1 (5 bases). Looked up from germline, CDR1 is SGHAT and CDR2 is FQNNGV. CDR3 length equals 15 residues. Trimming cost V 5 bases and J 9 bases, with 17 bases left between them. The DNA of the CDR3 is TGTGCCAGCAGCGAGACAGTTTCGGATCTTTCACCCCTCCACTTT. Translation: CASSETVSDLSPLHF.

V is TRBV18 and J is TRBJ1-2, with D perhaps matching TRBD1 (6 bases). Trimming removed 6 bases at V and 8 bases at J, with 13 bases between. Germline V gives CDR1 KGHSH, CDR2 LQKENI. The CDR3 has 12 residues. In DNA, the CDR3 is TGTGCCAGCTCCCCGATACAGGGCGGCTACACCTTC. Protein product: CASSPIQGGYTF.

This clone was detected only once. V and J are TRBV7-2 and TRBJ2-3; TRBD1 agrees at 9 bases. The CDR3 has 15 residues. Germline assignment: CDR1 SGHTA and CDR2 FQGNSA. Trimming removed 5 bases from V and 1 base from J; junction bases left unmatched: 4. CDR3 sequence: CASSRDRVGTDTQYF. CDR3 nucleotides: TGTGCCAGCAGCCGGGACAGGGTAGGCACAGATACGCAGTATTTT.